Sequencing of this T cell receptor beta chain was carried out in a study of shared clonotypes between healthy human individuals. Study-wide results and limits: In a handful of donors, approximately 5% of naive CD4 clonotypes appeared in common. Naive subsets generally had larger estimated richness than memory subsets.

The authors split each subset's genomic DNA evenly across several immunoSEQ plates. Profiling relied on immunoSEQ multiplex PCR, and the TCRdb table lists in-frame clones only, not all of them. This sample has around 2,000,000 clones, with around 96% found just once. The germline V gene has CDR1 SQVTM and CDR2 ANQGSEA. The CDR3 length is 13 residues. V lost 5 bases to trimming and J lost 4 bases, with 12 bases between them. Note on this clone: What it binds is not known.

Naive CD8 cells lacked CD45RO, underwent positive selection for CCR7 and left out terminally differentiated effector memory CD45RA+ cells. The sample consisted of naive CD8+ T cells sorted from blood. The J gene is TRBJ2-1, the V gene TRBV29-1, with D hard to call. This TCR came from a young man in good health. The CDR3 nucleotides are TGCAGCGTTATTGCGGTCGGGTACAATGAGCAGTTCTTC. Translated: CSVIAVGYNEQFF.